The 17 T cell receptor beta chains given below trace back to one sample, sequenced in a study of T cell responses to AZD1222 COVID-19 vaccine. Repertoires were generated with immunoSEQ multiplex PCR, while TCRdb's copy carries only in-frame clones and drops some. The sample yields around 170,000 clones, about nine tenths seen once. Source: peripheral blood, taken on day 0 of AZD1222 vaccination. All receptors derive from an adult in good health.

This sequence joins TRBV27 and TRBJ2-7; the D is unclear. CDR3 size: 14 residues. The germline V and J ends were trimmed by 2 bases and 4 bases, with 12 bases remaining between them. The germline V gene has CDR1 MNHEY and CDR2 SMNVEV (reference sequence). Written as DNA, the CDR3 is TGTGCCAGCAGTTTACGGCGGAACAATTACGAGCAGTACTTC. Amino acid sequence: CASSLRRNNYEQYF.

The V call is TRBV4-3, the J call TRBJ1-2, with TRBD1 matching 8 bases. The CDR3 has 16 amino acids. Germline values: CDR1 LGHNA, CDR2 YSLEER. With V trimmed by 2 bases and J by 3 bases, 8 bases remained unmatched. The CDR3, as DNA: TGCGCCAGCAGCCAACTCGGACAGGGAGAGGACTATGGCTACACCTTC. Translation: CASSQLGQGEDYGYTF.

The V and J genes are TRBV7-9 and TRBJ1-2, with D unresolved. Looked up from germline, CDR1 is SEHNR and CDR2 is FQNEAQ (reference sequence). The CDR3 covers 13 residues. Trimming shortened V by 8 bases and J by 6 bases, and 16 bases separated the two germline ends. The CDR3 nucleotides read TGTGCCAGCGCAAGCGGCCGGGTTGATGGCTACACCTTC. As protein: CASASGRVDGYTF.

The chain joins TRBV28 to TRBJ2-7; perhaps TRBD2 as D (6 bases). The CDR3 runs 16 residues. CDR1 is MDHEN and CDR2 is SYDVKM in the germline V gene. Trimming stripped 3 bases from V and 6 bases from J, with 21 bases between. The DNA for the CDR3 is TGTGCCAGCAGTTTCTGGTCAGGACTACCCCCGGGCGAGCAGTACTTC. Translation gives CASSFWSGLPPGEQYF.

This chain joins TRBV7-9 and TRBJ1-5, with 11 bases matching TRBD1. V trimming: 4 bases; J trimming: 3 bases; junction bases outside the gene matches: 5. The CDR3 runs to 16 residues. The germline gives CDR1 SEHNR, CDR2 FQNEAQ (reference sequence). The DNA of the CDR3 is TGTGCCAGCAGCTGGGGACAGGGGGTCGACAATCAGCCCCAGCATTTT. It specifies CASSWGQGVDNQPQHF.

The chain employs TRBV9 and TRBJ2-3; D is uncertain. CDR3 length equals 13 residues. CDR1 and CDR2 (germline): SGDLS, YYNGEE. V was clipped by 7 bases and J by 1 base, with 10 bases between them. CDR3 protein: CASQAQGTDTQYF. The CDR3 DNA follows: TGTGCCAGCCAAGCCCAGGGCACAGATACGCAGTATTTT.

The rearrangement joins TRBV4-3 to TRBJ2-1; 8 bases match TRBD2. This CDR3 region has 15 residues. The V gene end was trimmed by 1 base and the J gene end by 6 bases; junction bases not matched to a gene: 5. Germline values: CDR1 LGHNA, CDR2 YSLEER. The CDR3 DNA reads as TGCGCCAGCAGCCAAGTTATTAGCGGGGTCAATGAGCAGTTCTTC. Protein: CASSQVISGVNEQFF.

The chain is built from TRBV25-1 and TRBJ2-5, with D maybe TRBD2 (7 bases). The CDR3 spans 18 residues. Between the trimmed V and J ends, which lost 6 bases and 4 bases, there was a span of 27 bases. Germline V gene lookup returns CDR1 MGHDK and CDR2 SYGVNS. As DNA, the CDR3 is TGTGCCAGCAGGGGGAGGGGGGGCAGGTCGGATTCAGGAGAGACCCAGTACTTC. This encodes CASRGRGGRSDSGETQYF.

In DNA form, the CDR3 reads TGTGCCAGCAGTGAAGGGCTAACGGGGAACTATGGCTACACCTTC. As protein: CASSEGLTGNYGYTF. J is TRBJ1-2 and V is TRBV6-1; no reliable D call. This CDR3 has 15 amino acids. Deletions cut 1 base from V and 2 bases from J, with 11 bases between. CDR1 and CDR2 from the germline V gene are MNHNS and SASEGT.

The chain employs TRBV2 and TRBJ1-6; D gene ambiguous. Germline V gene data show CDR1 as SNHLY and CDR2 as FYNNEI. V was cut by 7 bases and J by 5 bases, with 9 bases left in between. The CDR3 consists of 13 residues. The CDR3 here is CASTPRDNSPLHF. The CDR3 coding sequence is TGTGCCAGCACCCCGCGGGATAATTCACCCCTCCACTTT.

The sample holds one count of this clone. V and J are TRBV14 and TRBJ2-7; 7 nucleotides align to TRBD2. The V gene's germline CDR1 is SGHDN and CDR2 FVKESK. This CDR3 has 15 residues. V lost 3 bases and J lost 7; bases outside the gene matches: 12. In nucleotides, the CDR3 is TGTGCCAGCAGCCATTCGTCCCTTGGGGAGGGAGAGCAGTACTTC. Encoded protein: CASSHSSLGEGEQYF.

V is TRBV5-1 and J is TRBJ2-3; D call uncertain. Trimming cost V 2 bases and J 6 bases, with 7 bases left between them. In germline, CDR1 is SGHRS, CDR2 YFSETQ. There are 12 residues in the CDR3. The CDR3: CASSLTPDTQYF. CDR3 coding DNA: TGCGCCAGCAGCTTAACCCCGGATACGCAGTATTTT.

This CDR3 reads CASSYSSGGFFTGELFF. The DNA for the CDR3 is TGTGCCAGCAGTTACTCGTCGGGGGGATTCTTCACCGGGGAGCTGTTTTTT. The genes are TRBV6-2 or TRBV6-3 and TRBJ2-2, with 7 bases identical to TRBD2. V dropped 0 bases and J dropped 4; count of bases not matched to a gene: 8. This CDR3 spans 17 amino acids. In germline, CDR1 is MNHEY, CDR2 SVGEGT.

The J gene is TRBJ2-5, the V gene TRBV5-6, with 9 positions matching TRBD2. The germline V gene encodes CDR1 SGHDT and CDR2 YYEEEE. This CDR3 comprises 17 residues. The V gene end was trimmed by 3 bases and the J gene end by 3 bases; junction bases not matched to a gene: 12. DNA of the CDR3: TGTGCCAGCAGCTCTGGGGCTAGCGGGACGGGCGAAGAGACCCAGTACTTC. This sequence encodes CASSSGASGTGEETQYF.

The genes are TRBV6-6 and TRBJ2-7; D may be TRBD1 (6 bases). The CDR3 has 15 amino acids. V was pared by 10 bases and J by 4 bases, with 23 bases between. Germline loops: CDR1 MNHNY, CDR2 SVGAGI (reference sequence). In nucleotides, the CDR3 is TGTGCCACTTCCAAACCAGGGGTAGGGGTGTACGAGCAGTACTTC. Translation: CATSKPGVGVYEQYF.

This chain connects TRBV7-9 to TRBJ1-4; 9 bases agree with TRBD1. The CDR3 spans 19 residues. Per the germline V gene, CDR1 is SEHNR and CDR2 is FQNEAQ (reference sequence). Trimming cost V 4 bases and J 6 bases; bases outside gene matches: 18. The CDR3 coding sequence is TGTGCCAGCAGCTCGACCGGGACAGGGTACTTGCAACTAGATGAAAAACTGTTTTTT. This translates into CASSSTGTGYLQLDEKLFF.

The gene calls are TRBV4-3 and TRBJ2-2; possible D gene TRBD1, 6 bases. Trimming cost V 1 base and J 4 bases, with 25 bases left between them. In germline, CDR1 is LGHNA, CDR2 YSLEER. This CDR3 has 20 residues. In DNA, the CDR3 is TGCGCCAGCAGCCAAGGGACAGCCCTTGGCCCTGAGATGAGCACCGGGGAGCTGTTTTTT. Amino acids: CASSQGTALGPEMSTGELFF.